A single sample gave rise to the 25 T cell receptor beta chains below, sequenced in a study of blood T cell repertoires in COVID-19. Some clones are missing from TCRdb's copy, which holds only in-frame ones; the method was immunoSEQ multiplex PCR. The sample has tens of thousands of clones, 88% seen once. The sample consisted of peripheral blood. The receptors stem from a human donor in a cohort sampled during active COVID-19.

The chain recombines TRBV9 with TRBJ2-2; TRBD1 might be the D (5 bases). The germline gives CDR1 SGDLS, CDR2 YYNGEE. V shed 2 bases and J shed 2 bases, with 7 bases lying between them. The CDR3 extends over 14 amino acids. CDR3 nucleotide sequence: TGTGCCAGCAGCGTCGGACACAACACCGGGGAGCTGTTTTTT. Its translation is CASSVGHNTGELFF.

The gene calls are TRBV6-2 or TRBV6-3 and TRBJ1-5; 8 bases align to TRBD1. V lost 5 bases, J lost 6 bases, and 9 bases stayed unmatched. CDR1 MNHEY and CDR2 SVGEGT come from the germline V gene. The CDR3 covers 15 residues. CDR3 region: CASSTGTGSSQPQHF. For the CDR3, the DNA is TGTGCCAGCAGTACCGGGACAGGATCATCTCAGCCCCAGCATTTT.

The chain has TRBV7-2 and TRBJ2-1, with 12 bases lining up with TRBD2. Germline CDR1 and CDR2: SGHTA and FQGNSA. The CDR3 is made up of 15 amino acids. Germline trimming cut 3 bases from V and 8 bases from J; bases unmatched to any gene: 5. CDR3: CASSFGLAGLDEQFF. CDR3 DNA: TGTGCCAGCAGCTTTGGACTAGCGGGGTTAGATGAGCAGTTCTTC. Supplemented by reference TRBV7-2 and TRBJ2-1, the full variable domain reads GAGVSQSPSNKVTEKGKDVELRCDPISGHTALYWYRQSLGQGLEFLIYFQGNSAPDKSGLPSDRFSAERTGGSVSTLTIQRTQQEDSAVYLCASSFGLAGLDEQFFGPGTRLTVL.

The V gene is TRBV18, the J gene TRBJ1-5; D might be TRBD1 (5 bases). Trimming left V 4 bases short and J 4 bases short, with 14 bases between. CDR1 is KGHSH and CDR2 is LQKENI in the germline V gene. This CDR3 region has 15 residues. CDR3 loop: CASSLDQGRNQPQHF. The DNA for the CDR3 is TGTGCCAGCTCACTAGATCAGGGCAGGAATCAGCCCCAGCATTTT.

The gene calls are TRBV5-1 and TRBJ2-1; no firm D call. The V and J ends lost 0 bases and 6 bases respectively, with 13 bases between them. Germline assignment: CDR1 SGHRS and CDR2 YFSETQ. This CDR3 region has 15 residues. CDR3 region: CASSLEARRGNEQFF. CDR3 in DNA: TGCGCCAGCAGCTTGGAGGCTAGGCGAGGCAATGAGCAGTTCTTC.

This clone was detected once. This chain links TRBV3-1 (or the pseudogene TRBV3-2) with TRBJ2-3; TRBD2 aligns across 8 bases. The CDR3 is 17 amino acids. The ends lost 0 bases at V and 4 bases at J; junction bases unmatched: 9. Germline CDR1 is LGHDT and CDR2 is YNNKEL (reference sequence). The CDR3 DNA reads as TGTGCCAGCAGCCAAGATTCAACGGGAGGGCTATCAGATACGCAGTATTTT. Translation: CASSQDSTGGLSDTQYF.

The rearrangement joins TRBV25-1 to TRBJ2-7, with a possible D match to TRBD1 (7 bases). The CDR3 sequence is 14 residues long. The germline V and J ends were trimmed by 2 bases and 0 bases, with 8 bases remaining between them. Germline CDR1 is MGHDK and CDR2 is SYGVNS. CDR3 region: CASSEQGGSYEQYF. In DNA form, the CDR3 reads TGTGCCAGCAGTGAACAGGGGGGCTCCTACGAGCAGTACTTC.

V and J are TRBV30 and TRBJ2-6; D is possibly TRBD2 (5 bases). This CDR3 contains 13 residues. V lost 8 bases and J lost 3, with 11 bases in between. The germline gives CDR1 GTSNPN, CDR2 SVGIG (reference sequence). The CDR3 DNA is TGTGCCGTCGAGGGTAGTGGGGCCAACGTCCTGACTTTC. Residues: CAVEGSGANVLTF. The whole variable domain, filled in from reference TRBV30 and TRBJ2-6, reads SQTIHQWPATLVQPVGSPLSLECTVEGTSNPNLYWYRQAAGRGLQLLFYSVGIGQISSEVPQNLSASRPQDRQFILSSKKLLLSDSGFYLCAVEGSGANVLTFGAGSRLTVL.

Written as DNA, the CDR3 is TGTGCCAGCTCTTCGACAGTTAGCAATCAGCCCCAGCATTTT. Translation gives CASSSTVSNQPQHF. This chain joins TRBV18 and TRBJ1-5; TRBD1 might be the D (5 bases). Germline assignment: CDR1 KGHSH and CDR2 LQKENI. V was trimmed by 6 bases and J by 0 bases, leaving 9 bases between them. The CDR3 spans 14 residues.

The chain couples TRBV7-2 to TRBJ1-1, with D uncertain. The CDR3 consists of 13 residues. V dropped 6 bases and J dropped 1 base, with 9 bases sitting between them. Germline CDR1 is SGHTA and CDR2 is FQGNSA. The CDR3 reads CASRPTRNTEAFF. CDR3 DNA: TGTGCCAGCAGACCCACGCGGAACACTGAAGCTTTCTTT.

This chain uses TRBV7-6 with TRBJ2-3; TRBD2 matches at 11 bases. Trimming cost V 4 bases and J 6 bases; bases outside gene matches: 6. The CDR3 is 15 residues long. The V gene's germline CDR1 is SGHVS and CDR2 FNYEAQ. The CDR3 sequence: CASSSRLAGPDTQYF. CDR3 bases: TGTGCCAGCAGCTCACGACTAGCGGGGCCCGATACGCAGTATTTT.

This chain links TRBV9 with TRBJ2-7; 8 nucleotides match TRBD2. Germline trimming cut 2 bases from V and 5 bases from J; bases unmatched to any gene: 9. The CDR3 sequence is 15 residues long. Germline V gene lookup returns CDR1 SGDLS and CDR2 YYNGEE. The CDR3 sequence: CASSVDGTRMDEQYF. The CDR3 DNA reads as TGTGCCAGCAGCGTTGACGGGACTAGAATGGACGAGCAGTACTTC. The entire variable domain, with the rest obtained from reference TRBV9 and TRBJ2-7, is as follows: DSGVTQTPKHLITATGQRVTLRCSPRSGDLSVYWYQQSLDQGLQFLIQYYNGEERAKGNILERFSAQQFPDLHSELNLSSLELGDSALYFCASSVDGTRMDEQYFGPGTRLTVT.

The chain recombines TRBV2 with TRBJ1-6; D ambiguous. Germline V gene lookup returns CDR1 SNHLY and CDR2 FYNNEI. The CDR3 covers 13 residues. The V and J ends lost 4 bases and 9 bases respectively, with 10 bases between them. DNA of the CDR3: TGTGCCAGCAGTGTCTCGGAGGTTTCACCCCTCCACTTT. Its translation is CASSVSEVSPLHF.

The chain uses TRBV19 and TRBJ2-7, with 7 nucleotides matching TRBD2. Germline V lookup: CDR1 LNHDA, CDR2 SQIVND (reference sequence). This CDR3 contains 13 residues. Trimming cost V 3 bases and J 3 bases; bases outside gene matches: 2. The CDR3 DNA reads as TGTGCCAGTAGTATTGGCGGGGGCTACGAGCAGTACTTC. It translates to CASSIGGGYEQYF. Full variable domain (rest looked up from reference TRBV19 and TRBJ2-7): DGGITQSPKYLFRKEGQNVTLSCEQNLNHDAMYWYRQDPGQGLRLIYYSQIVNDFQKGDIAEGYSVSREKKESFPLTVTSAQKNPTAFYLCASSIGGGYEQYFGPGTRLTVT.

The chain carries TRBV11-1 and TRBJ2-5; D gene uncertain. Germline assignment: CDR1 SGHAT and CDR2 FQDESV (reference sequence). This CDR3 is 14 amino acids long. The V and J ends lost 5 bases and 5 bases respectively, with 15 bases between them. CDR3 DNA: TGTGCCAGCAGCCTCAGCCCCCTCAGGGAGACCCAGTACTTC. It encodes CASSLSPLRETQYF.

The V gene is TRBV11-2, the J gene TRBJ2-7; 9 bases match TRBD1. This CDR3 comprises 13 residues. CDR1 is SGHAT, CDR2 FQNNGV, per germline. Unmatched junction bases numbered 4, after V lost 5 bases and J lost 5 bases. In nucleotides, the CDR3 is TGTGCCAGCAGCCCCGGGACAGGGAACGAGCAGTACTTC. This translates into CASSPGTGNEQYF.

The chain couples TRBV7-9 to TRBJ2-1, with 14 bases identical to TRBD2. Losses at the gene ends were 4 bases for V and 3 bases for J; bases not matched to a gene: 8. CDR3 size: 18 residues. Germline values: CDR1 SEHNR, CDR2 FQNEAQ (reference sequence). The CDR3 region has the DNA TGTGCCAGCAGCTGGGGACTAGCGGGAGCTAAAATCTACAATGAGCAGTTCTTC. Amino acid sequence: CASSWGLAGAKIYNEQFF. Full variable domain (missing parts from reference TRBV7-9 and TRBJ2-1): DTGVSQNPRHKITKRGQNVTFRCDPISEHNRLYWYRQTLGQGPEFLTYFQNEAQLEKSRLLSDRFSAERPKGSFSTLEIQRTEQGDSAMYLCASSWGLAGAKIYNEQFFGPGTRLTVL.

This sequence joins TRBV23-1 and TRBJ1-6; 8 bases fit TRBD1. Being an ORF, TRBV23-1 has a function that is uncertain. V gave up 7 bases and J gave up 5 bases; unmatched junction bases: 13. The CDR3 length is 17 residues. The CDR3 is CASTLTDRVNNNSPLHF. CDR3 DNA sequence: TGCGCCAGCACCCTGACGGACAGGGTTAACAATAATTCACCCCTCCACTTT.

The rearrangement joins TRBV3-1 (or the pseudogene TRBV3-2) to TRBJ2-1; TRBD2 aligns across 8 bases. Trimming removed 7 bases from V and 2 bases from J; junction bases left unmatched: 4. The germline gives CDR1 LGHDT, CDR2 YNNKEL (reference sequence). The CDR3 runs 14 residues. CDR3 in amino acids: CASTRGGTYNEQFF. CDR3 bases: TGTGCCAGCACCCGCGGGGGGACCTACAATGAGCAGTTCTTC.

The CDR3 bases are TGTGCCAGCAGCCCGGGGGGGGGCGTATCGGAGGGCTACACCTTC. The encoded protein is CASSPGGGVSEGYTF. The chain is built from TRBV7-8 and TRBJ1-2; D possibly corresponds to TRBD1 (6 bases). The V end was cut by 5 bases, the J end by 8 bases, with 21 bases between. The V gene's germline CDR1 is SGHVS and CDR2 FQNEAQ. This CDR3 contains 15 residues.

The chain recombines TRBV29-1 with TRBJ2-1; 7 bases agree with TRBD2. CDR3 length: 12 residues. Germline trimming cut 3 bases from V and 7 bases from J; bases unmatched to any gene: 3. Germline V gene data show CDR1 as SQVTM and CDR2 as ANQGSEA. CDR3 sequence reads: CSVERELNEQFF. CDR3 DNA: TGCAGCGTTGAGCGGGAGCTAAATGAGCAGTTCTTC.

This clone was found a few times. CDR3 sequence reads: CASRAGQGGQPQHF. Here the CDR3 DNA reads TGTGCCAGCAGGGCTGGGCAGGGGGGTCAGCCCCAGCATTTT. V is TRBV28 and J is TRBJ1-5, with TRBD1 matching 7 bases. The V gene's germline CDR1 is MDHEN and CDR2 SYDVKM. This CDR3 is 14 amino acids long. V was clipped by 6 bases and J by 6 bases; unmatched bases: 8.

The DNA of the CDR3 is TGTGCCAGCAGCGCAACGGGGGTCTACAATGAGCAGTTCTTC. Its protein product is CASSATGVYNEQFF. The V gene is TRBV11-2, the J gene TRBJ2-1; tentatively, D is TRBD2 (6 bases). The CDR3 totals 14 residues. V was shortened by 5 bases and J by 3 bases, with 11 bases between the two germline ends. In germline, CDR1 is SGHAT, CDR2 FQNNGV.

The chain has TRBV6-1 and TRBJ1-5; D is uncertain. Trimming shortened V by 4 bases and J by 3 bases, and 19 bases separated the two germline ends. Germline CDR1 reads MNHNS; CDR2 reads SASEGT. This CDR3 spans 17 amino acids. The CDR3 reads CASSAIPGRSSNQPQHF. CDR3 sequence (DNA): TGTGCCAGCAGTGCGATACCGGGTCGATCCTCCAATCAGCCCCAGCATTTT.

The gene calls are TRBV7-2 and TRBJ2-5, with D possibly matching TRBD2 (5 bases). The CDR3 has 15 amino acids. The germline V gene has CDR1 SGHTA and CDR2 FQGNSA. V was cut by 7 bases and J by 5 bases, with 20 bases left in between. CDR3 sequence: CASNRGVARGETQYF. CDR3 nucleotides: TGTGCCAGCAATCGGGGAGTCGCGAGAGGGGAGACCCAGTACTTC.